Listed here are 25 T cell receptor beta chains from one sample, sequenced in a study of CD8 T cells in Susac syndrome. A quantity of about 0.5 to 1 ug RNA underwent reverse transcription using random hexamers. TCRdb reprocessed the immunoSEQ multiplex PCR reads with MiXCR, giving one entry per CDR3 protein. Of hundreds of thousands of distinct CDR3 sequences in the sample, about 94% are singletons; the top ten hold around 0.067%. Sequencing was carried out using CD4+ T cells from PBMCs. The source of these receptors is a human donor with multiple sclerosis.

This CDR3 is CASSIAQEANYGYTF. CDR3 DNA sequence: TGTGCCAGTAGTATAGCACAGGAGGCTAACTATGGCTACACCTTC. The rearrangement links TRBV19 to TRBJ1-2, with D possibly being TRBD1 (5 bases). Per the germline V gene, CDR1 is LNHDA and CDR2 is SQIVND (reference sequence). The V gene lost 1 base and the J gene lost 0 bases, with 9 bases spanning the gap. The CDR3 contains 15 residues. The whole variable domain, remainder taken from reference TRBV19 and TRBJ1-2, is DGGITQSPKYLFRKEGQNVTLSCEQNLNHDAMYWYRQDPGQGLRLIYYSQIVNDFQKGDIAEGYSVSREKKESFPLTVTSAQKNPTAFYLCASSIAQEANYGYTFGSGTRLTVV.

The chain has TRBV2 and TRBJ1-4; D may be TRBD1 (6 bases). The germline gives CDR1 SNHLY, CDR2 FYNNEI. Trimming took off 6 bases at V and 8 bases at J, with 19 bases between the two ends. This CDR3 region has 15 residues. This chain's CDR3 is CASRRRGTLEEKLFF. The CDR3 DNA reads as TGTGCCAGCAGAAGGAGGGGGACACTGGAAGAAAAACTGTTTTTT.

The gene calls are TRBV18 and TRBJ1-1; TRBD1 is a possible D gene (6 bases). Trimming took off 3 bases at V and 11 bases at J, with 19 bases between the two ends. This CDR3 is built from 14 residues. Germline loops: CDR1 KGHSH, CDR2 LQKENI. The chain's CDR3 is CASSPFGQPSGAFF. In DNA form, the CDR3 reads TGTGCCAGCTCACCTTTCGGACAGCCCTCCGGGGCTTTCTTT.

The gene calls are TRBV28 and TRBJ1-2; unclear D gene. CDR1 and CDR2 from the germline V gene are MDHEN and SYDVKM. V lost 6 bases, J lost 0 bases, and 11 bases lay in between. There are 14 residues in the CDR3. CDR3 DNA: TGTGCCAGCAGCCAAGCCGGGCCTAACTATGGCTACACCTTC. Its translation is CASSQAGPNYGYTF.

This clonotype showed up just once. The V and J genes are TRBV5-4 and TRBJ2-1, with D possibly matching TRBD2 (7 bases). This CDR3 has 13 residues. Per germline, CDR1 SGHNT and CDR2 YYREEE (reference sequence). Trimming took 5 bases from V and 6 from J, leaving 12 bases between them. The CDR3: CASSTGGRNEQFF. The CDR3 DNA reads as TGTGCCAGCAGTACGGGGGGCCGCAATGAGCAGTTCTTC.

The rearrangement links TRBV12-3 or TRBV12-4 to TRBJ2-7, with 9 bases identical to TRBD2. The V segment lost 6 bases and the J segment 5 bases; nucleotides outside the gene matches: 20. This CDR3 comprises 18 residues. The chain's CDR3 is CASSPIRVWPSGNHEQYV. The DNA for the CDR3 is TGTGCCAGCAGCCCAATCCGAGTGTGGCCTAGCGGGAACCACGAGCAGTACGTC.

The gene calls are TRBV5-4 and TRBJ1-3; D gene ambiguous. Germline V gene lookup returns CDR1 SGHNT and CDR2 YYREEE (reference sequence). The CDR3 runs to 15 residues. Trimming left V 0 bases short and J 0 bases short, with 7 bases between. The CDR3 coding sequence is TGTGCCAGCAGCTTGGCAGGACTCTCTGGAAACACCATATATTTT. This sequence encodes CASSLAGLSGNTIYF.

This clonotype was picked up a small number of times. The V and J genes are TRBV11-1 and TRBJ2-3; D gene unclear. Germline loops: CDR1 SGHAT, CDR2 FQDESV (reference sequence). V dropped 4 bases and J dropped 2 bases, with 4 bases sitting between them. This CDR3 is 12 amino acids long. The CDR3 spells CASSSYTDTQYF. DNA of the CDR3: TGTGCCAGCAGCTCCTACACAGATACGCAGTATTTT. The variable domain in full, with the rest retrieved from reference TRBV11-1 and TRBJ2-3, is EAEVAQSPRYKITEKSQAVAFWCDPISGHATLYWYRQILGQGPELLVQFQDESVVDDSQLPKDRFSAERLKGVDSTLKIQPAELGDSAMYLCASSSYTDTQYFGPGTRLTVL.

V usage is TRBV29-1 and J usage is TRBJ1-5, with 10 bases fitting TRBD1. Germline V gene lookup returns CDR1 SQVTM and CDR2 ANQGSEA. Trimming removed 4 bases from V and 6 bases from J; junction bases left unmatched: 0. CDR3 length: 12 residues. The CDR3, as DNA: TGCAGCGTTGGGGACAGGGGTCAGCCCCAGCATTTT. Amino acids: CSVGDRGQPQHF. Looking up the rest from reference TRBV29-1 and TRBJ1-5 gives the full variable domain: SAVISQKPSRDICQRGTSLTIQCQVDSQVTMMFWYRQQPGQSLTLIATANQGSEATYESGFVIDKFPISRPNLTFSTLTVSNMSPEDSSIYLCSVGDRGQPQHFGDGTRLSIL.

The chain employs TRBV29-1 and TRBJ2-5; D uncertain. The CDR3 is made up of 13 amino acids. V was pared by 0 bases and J by 4 bases, with 9 bases between. CDR1 is SQVTM, CDR2 ANQGSEA, per germline. The CDR3 spells CSVEDGNPETQYF. The CDR3 nucleotides are TGCAGCGTTGAAGATGGGAACCCAGAGACCCAGTACTTC.

The rearrangement links TRBV30 to TRBJ1-2; a possible D gene is TRBD1 (5 bases). Germline values: CDR1 GTSNPN, CDR2 SVGIG (reference sequence). The V gene lost 0 bases and the J gene lost 7 bases, with 9 bases spanning the gap. This CDR3 spans 12 amino acids. The CDR3 region is CAWSVQGVGYTF. In nucleotides, the CDR3 is TGTGCCTGGAGTGTACAAGGGGTTGGCTACACCTTC. The full variable domain, with the rest looked up from reference TRBV30 and TRBJ1-2, is SQTIHQWPATLVQPVGSPLSLECTVEGTSNPNLYWYRQAAGRGLQLLFYSVGIGQISSEVPQNLSASRPQDRQFILSSKKLLLSDSGFYLCAWSVQGVGYTFGSGTRLTVV.

V and J are TRBV2 and TRBJ2-7, with D possibly matching TRBD1 (6 bases). The CDR3 is made up of 13 amino acids. Germline-derived CDR1 and CDR2 are SNHLY and FYNNEI. The ends were cut back, 5 bases at V and 6 bases at J, with 14 bases in the middle. CDR3 residues: CASSYSTGSEQYF. For the CDR3, the DNA is TGTGCCAGCAGTTATAGTACAGGGAGCGAGCAGTACTTC. The variable domain in full, with the rest retrieved from reference TRBV2 and TRBJ2-7, is EPEVTQTPSHQVTQMGQEVILRCVPISNHLYFYWYRQILGQKVEFLVSFYNNEISEKSEIFDDQFSVERPDGSNFTLKIRSTKLEDSAMYFCASSYSTGSEQYFGPGTRLTVT.

The chain joins TRBV7-7 to TRBJ2-7; the D gene could be TRBD1 or TRBD2 (6 bases each). Germline CDR1 reads SSHAT; CDR2 reads FNYEAQ (reference sequence). The CDR3 has 13 amino acids. The CDR3 here is CASSLKEGGEQYV. The CDR3 coding sequence is TGTGCTAGCAGCTTAAAGGAGGGGGGCGAGCAGTACGTC.

V usage is TRBV7-2 and J usage is TRBJ2-7; 10 positions match TRBD2. This CDR3 has 16 amino acids. The V segment lost 7 bases and the J segment 0 bases; nucleotides outside the gene matches: 9. In germline, CDR1 is SGHTA, CDR2 FQGNSA. CDR3 bases: TGTGCCAGCACCTCAACGGTAGCGGGGGGCTCCTACGAGCAGTACTTC. It codes for CASTSTVAGGSYEQYF.

The rearrangement uses TRBV12-3 or TRBV12-4 and TRBJ1-1; no clear D gene. This CDR3 contains 16 residues. Trimming stripped 6 bases from V and 0 bases from J, with 17 bases between. The CDR3: CASSVSTDAVNTEAFF. The CDR3 bases are TGTGCCAGCAGCGTTAGCACGGACGCAGTGAACACTGAAGCTTTCTTT.

The chain joins TRBV18 to TRBJ2-7; D assignment may be TRBD1 or TRBD2 (5 bases each). The CDR3 is made up of 14 amino acids. Germline lookup yields CDR1 KGHSH and CDR2 LQKENI. Trimming stripped 3 bases from V and 5 bases from J, with 14 bases between. Written as DNA, the CDR3 is TGTGCCAGCTCACCCACTAGGGACGCCCACGAGCAGTACTTC. Protein product: CASSPTRDAHEQYF.

The chain carries TRBV12-5 and TRBJ1-2, with 9 bases fitting TRBD1. Germline values: CDR1 LGHNT, CDR2 FRNRAP. Germline trimming cut 2 bases from V and 4 bases from J; bases unmatched to any gene: 11. The CDR3 extends over 17 amino acids. The CDR3 DNA reads as TGTGCTAGTGGTTTGCCCTTCATACAGGGGGCAGTCTATGGCTACACCTTC. It encodes CASGLPFIQGAVYGYTF.

This clonotype was recorded only once. The chain couples TRBV4-2 to TRBJ1-5, with D possibly TRBD1 on 5 matching bases. The CDR3 consists of 16 residues. The germline V gene encodes CDR1 LGHNA and CDR2 YNFKEQ. Trimming pared 0 bases from V and 5 bases from J, leaving 14 bases between. This CDR3 reads CASSQDERQLYQPQHF. The CDR3 coding sequence is TGTGCCAGCAGCCAAGATGAGAGACAGCTTTATCAGCCCCAGCATTTT.

This chain connects TRBV11-2 to TRBJ2-7, with D perhaps TRBD1 (5 bases). Germline values: CDR1 SGHAT, CDR2 FQNNGV. Trimming removed 4 bases at V and 1 base at J, with 11 bases between. The CDR3 consists of 14 residues. CDR3 residues: CASSSDSNSYEQYF. The CDR3 DNA follows: TGTGCCAGCAGCTCAGACAGCAATTCCTACGAGCAGTACTTC.

The rearrangement joins TRBV7-2 to TRBJ1-2; 7 nucleotides agree with TRBD1. The CDR3 spans 17 residues. Germline V CDR1 and CDR2: SGHTA, FQGNSA. Unmatched junction bases numbered 10, after V lost 0 bases and J lost 3 bases. CDR3 protein: CASSLAQPRQGYYGYTF. CDR3 in DNA: TGTGCCAGCAGCTTAGCGCAACCCAGACAGGGTTACTATGGCTACACCTTC.

J is TRBJ2-1 and V is TRBV9; no clear D. V dropped 0 bases and J dropped 9 bases, with 16 bases sitting between them. The CDR3 loop spans 15 amino acids. Germline CDR1 and CDR2: SGDLS and YYNGEE. The CDR3 here is CASSVVSDGVGEQFF. In DNA, the CDR3 is TGTGCCAGCAGCGTAGTAAGTGATGGGGTTGGTGAGCAGTTCTTC.

The V gene is TRBV20-1, the J gene TRBJ2-3; D is perhaps TRBD1 or TRBD2 (5 bases each). Germline assignment: CDR1 DFQATT and CDR2 SNEGSKA (reference sequence). This CDR3 spans 13 amino acids. V shed 0 bases and J shed 1 base, with 5 bases lying between them. CDR3 protein: CSAREGGTDTQYF. Written as DNA, the CDR3 is TGCAGTGCTAGAGAGGGGGGCACAGATACGCAGTATTTT.

The rearrangement uses TRBV12-3 or TRBV12-4 and TRBJ1-2; perhaps TRBD1 as D (5 bases). This CDR3 has 14 residues. V lost 4 bases, J lost 8 bases, and 17 bases lay in between. The CDR3 DNA is TGTGCCAGCAGTTCCGCTCAGGGCGTGGGAGGCTACACCTTC. Translated: CASSSAQGVGGYTF.

This rearrangement joins TRBV29-1 to TRBJ2-3; D remains ambiguous. CDR1 SQVTM and CDR2 ANQGSEA come from the germline V gene. Trimming shortened V by 3 bases and J by 0 bases, and 4 bases separated the two germline ends. There are 12 residues in the CDR3. The CDR3 loop reads CSVDSSTDTQYF. The CDR3 DNA reads as TGCAGCGTTGATAGCAGCACAGATACGCAGTATTTT.

The chain uses TRBV27 and TRBJ1-1; 9 bases align to TRBD1. CDR3 length: 13 residues. With V trimmed by 4 bases and J by 11 bases, 8 bases remained unmatched. CDR1 and CDR2 (germline): MNHEY, SMNVEV (reference sequence). As DNA, the CDR3 is TGTGCCAGCAGTTATGGGACAGGGCAGAGGGCTTTCTTT. Translation: CASSYGTGQRAFF.